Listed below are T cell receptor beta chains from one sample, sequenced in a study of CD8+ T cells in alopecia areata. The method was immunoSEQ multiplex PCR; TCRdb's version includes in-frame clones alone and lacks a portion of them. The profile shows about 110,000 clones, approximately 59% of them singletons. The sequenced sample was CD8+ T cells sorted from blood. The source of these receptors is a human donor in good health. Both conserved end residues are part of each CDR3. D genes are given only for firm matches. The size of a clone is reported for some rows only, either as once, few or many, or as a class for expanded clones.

CDR3 protein: CAMCSGHQETQYF
CDR3 DNA: TGTGCCATGTGTTCCGGGCACCAAGAGACCCAGTACTTC
J gene: TRBJ2-5
V gene: TRBV10-3
clone size: -
D gene: -

CDR3 protein: CASSDLTARRTEAFF
CDR3 DNA: TGTGCCAGCAGCGACCTGACAGCGAGGCGCACTGAAGCTTTCTTT
J gene: TRBJ1-1
V gene: TRBV7-9
clone size: -
D gene: -

CDR3 protein: CASRSRQETQYF
CDR3 DNA: TGTGCCAGCCGATCACGCCAAGAGACCCAGTACTTC
J gene: TRBJ2-5
V gene: TRBV11-2
clone size: -
D gene: -

CDR3 protein: CASSLDYSGANVLTF
CDR3 DNA: TGTGCCAGCAGTTTGGATTACTCTGGGGCCAACGTCCTGACTTTC
J gene: TRBJ2-6
V gene: TRBV5-6
clone size: -
D gene: -

CDR3 protein: CASSFPGTTLNGNEQYF
CDR3 DNA: TGTGCCAGCAGTTTCCCCGGGACAACTCTTAACGGGAACGAGCAGTACTTC
J gene: TRBJ2-7
V gene: TRBV28
clone size: few
D gene: -

CDR3 protein: CATRQGFVNEQFF
CDR3 DNA: TGTGCCACCCGACAGGGGTTCGTCAATGAGCAGTTCTTC
J gene: TRBJ2-1
V gene: TRBV19
clone size: -
D gene: TRBD1

CDR3 protein: CASRRPPGLAGAGELFF
CDR3 DNA: TGTGCCAGCAGACGCCCGCCGGGACTAGCGGGGGCCGGGGAGCTGTTTTTT
J gene: TRBJ2-2
V gene: TRBV7-9
clone size: -
D gene: TRBD2

CDR3 protein: CASSPRQGPISSTDTQYF
CDR3 DNA: TGTGCCAGCAGCCCCCGACAGGGGCCCATTTCTAGCACAGATACGCAGTATTTT
J gene: TRBJ2-3
V gene: TRBV5-4
clone size: -
D gene: TRBD1

CDR3 protein: CASSFDGTDTQYF
CDR3 DNA: TGTGCCAGCAGCTTCGATGGTACAGATACGCAGTATTTT
J gene: TRBJ2-3
V gene: TRBV13
clone size: -
D gene: -

CDR3 protein: CASSVEAMGPQGAQNTEAFF
CDR3 DNA: TGTGCCAGCAGCGTAGAGGCAATGGGGCCACAGGGGGCGCAGAACACTGAAGCTTTCTTT
J gene: TRBJ1-1
V gene: TRBV9
clone size: -
D gene: TRBD1

CDR3 protein: CASRDTSGNTIYF
CDR3 DNA: TGTGCCTCGAGGGACACATCTGGAAACACCATATATTTT
J gene: TRBJ1-3
V gene: TRBV30
clone size: -
D gene: -

CDR3 protein: CASSLWFGATLNQPQHF
CDR3 DNA: TGTGCCAGCAGTTTATGGTTTGGGGCAACACTCAATCAGCCCCAGCATTTT
J gene: TRBJ1-5
V gene: TRBV28
clone size: few
D gene: -

CDR3 protein: CASSLGAGNTEAFF
CDR3 DNA: TGTGCCAGCAGCTTAGGAGCAGGAAACACTGAAGCTTTCTTT
J gene: TRBJ1-1
V gene: TRBV13
clone size: -
D gene: -

CDR3 protein: CASSVGSEYYEQYF
CDR3 DNA: TGTGCCAGCAGCGTAGGTTCGGAGTACTACGAGCAGTACTTC
J gene: TRBJ2-7
V gene: TRBV9
clone size: -
D gene: -

CDR3 protein: CAISESGDAEQYF
CDR3 DNA: TGTGCCATCAGTGAGTCAGGCGATGCCGAGCAGTACTTC
J gene: TRBJ2-7
V gene: TRBV10-3
clone size: -
D gene: -

CDR3 protein: CASGDLGEYEQYF
CDR3 DNA: TGTGCCAGCGGGGACTTGGGGGAATACGAGCAGTACTTC
J gene: TRBJ2-7
V gene: TRBV2
clone size: -
D gene: -

CDR3 protein: CASSSSGTRYTEAFF
CDR3 DNA: TGCGCCAGCAGTTCCTCCGGGACTCGGTACACTGAAGCTTTCTTT
J gene: TRBJ1-1
V gene: TRBV23-1
clone size: -
D gene: -

CDR3 protein: CSVEEGNRRTDTQYF
CDR3 DNA: TGCAGCGTTGAAGAAGGGAACAGGCGCACAGATACGCAGTATTTT
J gene: TRBJ2-3
V gene: TRBV29-1
clone size: -
D gene: -

CDR3 protein: CASSFVTAAQPTADQTLHF
CDR3 DNA: TGTGCCAGCAGTTTCGTGACAGCTGCCCAACCAACCGCCGATCAAACCCTCCACTTT
J gene: TRBJ1-6
V gene: TRBV27
clone size: -
D gene: -

CDR3 protein: CASSLASVTGELFF
CDR3 DNA: TGTGCCAGCAGCTTAGCCTCGGTCACCGGGGAGCTGTTTTTT
J gene: TRBJ2-2
V gene: TRBV5-6
clone size: -
D gene: -

CDR3 protein: CASSRKLNGTLNTGELFF
CDR3 DNA: TGTGCCAGCAGCCGGAAACTGAATGGGACTTTGAACACCGGGGAGCTGTTTTTT
J gene: TRBJ2-2
V gene: TRBV19
clone size: -
D gene: -

CDR3 protein: CASSLGTGYGQPQHF
CDR3 DNA: TGTGCCAGCAGCTTGGGGACAGGGTATGGCCAGCCCCAGCATTTT
J gene: TRBJ1-5
V gene: TRBV5-6
clone size: -
D gene: TRBD1

CDR3 protein: CASRSGRIGIQYF
CDR3 DNA: TGTGCCAGCAGATCCGGGAGAATCGGAATTCAGTACTTC
J gene: TRBJ2-4
V gene: TRBV13
clone size: -
D gene: -

CDR3 protein: CASSLESSLNTEAFF
CDR3 DNA: TGCGCCAGCAGCTTGGAGTCAAGCCTGAACACTGAAGCTTTCTTT
J gene: TRBJ1-1
V gene: TRBV5-1
clone size: -
D gene: -

CDR3 protein: CASSYIAEPPLNEQFF
CDR3 DNA: TGTGCCAGCAGTTACATAGCGGAGCCGCCCCTCAATGAGCAGTTCTTC
J gene: TRBJ2-1
V gene: TRBV6-5
clone size: few
D gene: -

CDR3 protein: CASSDGAEAFF
CDR3 DNA: TGTGCCAGCAGTGATGGAGCTGAAGCTTTCTTT
J gene: TRBJ1-1
V gene: TRBV6-1
clone size: -
D gene: -

CDR3 protein: CASSILGDFQETQYF
CDR3 DNA: TGTGCCAGCAGTATCCTTGGGGACTTCCAAGAGACCCAGTACTTC
J gene: TRBJ2-5
V gene: TRBV13
clone size: few
D gene: -

CDR3 protein: CASSPTSGTGASYEQYF
CDR3 DNA: TGTGCCAGTAGTCCGACGTCCGGGACAGGTGCATCCTACGAGCAGTACTTC
J gene: TRBJ2-7
V gene: TRBV19
clone size: few
D gene: TRBD1